What follows are 5 T cell receptor beta chains derived from one specimen sequenced in a study of tumor-infiltrating lymphocytes in glioblastoma multiforme. Three nested ARM-PCR rounds with V-beta and C-beta primers built TCRB libraries. TCRdb recomputed calls from the multiplex PCR reads with MiXCR, one row per CDR3 protein. Seen here are about 9,000 distinct CDR3 sequences, just under 75% observed once, and the top ten hold 76%. Sequencing was performed on brain tumor tissue. These receptors originate from a male donor with glioblastoma.

The genes are TRBV2 and TRBJ2-4; 9 positions agree with TRBD1. V shed 8 bases, J shed 8 bases, and the junction held 7 bases outside the gene matches. The CDR3 runs to 13 residues. CDR1 and CDR2 from the germline V gene are SNHLY and FYNNEI. DNA of the CDR3: TGTGCCAGCTGTGGACAGGGGATGGACATTCAGTACTTC. Protein product: CASCGQGMDIQYF.

A remark on this clonotype: A junction end diverges from the germline sequence, so it may reflect a read error. The rearrangement joins TRBV29-1 to TRBJ2-1; tentative D call: TRBD1 (7 bases). CDR3 length: 14 amino acids. Germline V CDR1 and CDR2: SQVTM, ANQGSEA. CDR3 protein: CSAGGRQGGNEPFF. The CDR3 DNA follows: TGCAGCGCTGGGGGGCGGCAGGGGGGAAATGAGCCGTTCTTC.

This clonotype was counted a single time. The rearrangement joins TRBV20-1 to TRBJ2-3, with TRBD2 identical over 10 bases. J lost 6 bases, V lost 0 bases, and 6 bases had no gene match. CDR1 DFQATT and CDR2 SNEGSKA come from the germline V gene (reference sequence). The CDR3 loop spans 15 amino acids. CDR3 residues: CSARELAGVVDTQYF. CDR3 in DNA: TGCAGTGCTAGAGAGCTAGCGGGAGTGGTGGATACGCAGTATTTT.

The V gene is TRBV7-9, the J gene TRBJ2-7; possibly TRBD1 for D (5 bases). Germline assignment: CDR1 SEHNR and CDR2 FQNEAQ (reference sequence). Trimming removed 2 bases at V and 1 base at J, with 12 bases between. The CDR3 is 15 amino acids. CDR3 protein: CASSLHSGLSYEQYF. For the CDR3, the DNA is TGTGCCAGCAGCTTACACTCAGGGCTGTCCTACGAGCAGTACTTC.

The rearrangement joins TRBV10-3 to TRBJ2-5, with 8 bases lining up with TRBD1. The length of the CDR3 is 10 residues. Germline V gene lookup returns CDR1 ENHRY and CDR2 SYGVKD. The V segment lost 8 bases and the J segment 12 bases; nucleotides outside the gene matches: 5. CDR3 nucleotides: TGTGCCATCGGGGACAGGATTAAGTACTTC. Its translation: CAIGDRIKYF.